Here is one T cell receptor (beta chain) with its context. This record comes from a study of cytomegalovirus exposure and HLA in healthy donors. There are 18 residues in the CDR3. V lost 5 bases and J lost 3; bases outside the gene matches: 14. The germline V gene has CDR1 SGHAT and CDR2 FQNNGV. Primers: 60 Vbeta forward and 13 Jbeta reverse. Under the authors' procedure: Later reanalysis found 75 million to 100 million unique TCR beta chains, approximately 11 million of them shared. Only in-frame clones appear in the TCRdb table, and some are missing; sequencing was by immunoSEQ multiplex PCR. That table furnishes V, J and clone size, whereas the DNA furnished D and trimming. The sample has approximately 160,000 clones, about four fifths seen once.

The receptor was isolated from a man aged 30 to 39 in good health and CMV-seropositive. The chain carries TRBV11-2 and TRBJ2-3, with 10 bases aligning to TRBD2. The sequencing sample was made of PBMCs. The CDR3 DNA is TGTGCCAGCAGCCCGGCTGCGGGACTAGCGACTGGGACAGATACGCAGTATTTT. This codes for CASSPAAGLATGTDTQYF. Looking up the rest from reference TRBV11-2 and TRBJ2-3 gives the full variable domain: EAGVAQSPRYKIIEKRQSVAFWCNPISGHATLYWYQQILGQGPKLLIQFQNNGVVDDSQLPKDRFSAERLKGVDSTLKIQPAKLEDSAVYLCASSPAAGLATGTDTQYFGPGTRLTVL.